A selection of T cell receptor beta chains follows, all from one sample in a study of T cells in Graves' hyperthyroidism and ophthalmopathy. One entry per CDR3 protein, called by TCRdb with MiXCR from the multiplex PCR reads. The repertoire has about 420,000 distinct CDR3 sequences, around 16% of them found once; the top ten carry 7.5% to 8%. The material sequenced was blood. The receptors derive from a woman under 30 with Graves' hyperthyroidism. CDR3s include the opening cysteine and the closing phenylalanine or tryptophan. A D gene is named only where the DNA matches it firmly. Where a row states a size, it is once, few, many or the class of an expanded clone; other rows omit it.

TRBD1	many	TRBV30	TRBJ1-2	TGTGCCTGGAGTCAGGGGGCGAGAGGGGGCTACACCTTC	CAWSQGARGGYTF
TRBD1	many	TRBV30	TRBJ2-1	TGTGCCTGTTGGACAGGGGGGCCGTACAATGAGCAGTTCTTC	CACWTGGPYNEQFF
TRBD2	many	TRBV7-8	TRBJ2-5	TGTGCCAGCAGCTTAGCGGGGAGGGTAGCCCAAGAGACCCAGTACTTC	CASSLAGRVAQETQYF
.	many	TRBV3-1	TRBJ1-1	TGTGCCAGCAGCCAAGTGCCCCCGAGTCGGGATACTGAAGCTTTCTTT	CASSQVPPSRDTEAFF
.	many	TRBV12-3/TRBV12-4	TRBJ1-4	TGTGCCAGCAGTTACCGTCCTGCAACTAATGAAAAACTGTTTTTT	CASSYRPATNEKLFF
TRBD2	many	TRBV5-1	TRBJ2-6	TGCGCCAGCAGCCCCGGACTAGCGGGAGGGCCGTCTGGGGCCAACGTCCTGACTTTC	CASSPGLAGGPSGANVLTF
TRBD2	.	TRBV7-3	TRBJ2-3	TGTGCCAGCAGCTTAATAGCGGGAGCGCCAGATACGCAGTATTTT	CASSLIAGAPDTQYF
.	many	TRBV9	TRBJ2-3	TGTGCCAGCAGCGTAGGGCCCCCCGATACGCAGTATTTT	CASSVGPPDTQYF
TRBD1	.	TRBV3-1	TRBJ1-1	TGTGCCAGCAGCCGAGGACAGGGACTGGTAGCTTTCTTT	CASSRGQGLVAFF
.	many	TRBV7-9	TRBJ2-7	TGTGCCAGCAGCTCCGGGCGTTACTACGAGCAGTACTTC	CASSSGRYYEQYF
.	many	TRBV7-9	TRBJ1-4	TGTGCCAGCAGCTTAACTTCAGGCCGTGGTGATGAAAAACTGTTTTTT	CASSLTSGRGDEKLFF
.	.	TRBV6-5	TRBJ2-3	TGTGCCAGCAGTTACTCTTTTGGGGAATCAGATACGCAGTATTTT	CASSYSFGESDTQYF
TRBD2	many	TRBV6-1	TRBJ2-7	TGTGCCAGCAGTGAATCGGGGGGTTTCGCCTACGAGCAGTACTTC	CASSESGGFAYEQYF
.	.	TRBV6-1	TRBJ2-7	TGTGCCAGCTGGTCTGGGGTTGCACCCTACGAGCAGTACTTC	CASWSGVAPYEQYF
.	.	TRBV29-1	TRBJ2-7	TGCAGCGTTGAAGAAGGGATTCCCTCCTACGAGCAGTACTTC	CSVEEGIPSYEQYF
.	.	TRBV28	TRBJ2-3	TGTGCCGGCAGCCCTTCAGAGTACACAGATACGCAGTATTTT	CAGSPSEYTDTQYF
TRBD2	many	TRBV5-1	TRBJ2-7	TGCGCCAGCAGCTTGGGGACTAGCGGGAGGGCCGTCTCCTACGAGCAGTACTTC	CASSLGTSGRAVSYEQYF
TRBD2	many	TRBV12-3/TRBV12-4	TRBJ2-1	TGTGCCAGCAGTTTAAGGACTAGCGGGTGGAATGAGCAGTTCTTC	CASSLRTSGWNEQFF
.	.	TRBV5-6	TRBJ2-1	TGTGCCAGTTCTAGTACGAAGGGGGGTAGAGGTGCACACAATGAGCAGTTCTTC	CASSSTKGGRGAHNEQFF
TRBD1	many	TRBV2	TRBJ1-1	TGTGCCAGCAGTGAGGGACAGGGGTGGACTGAAGCTTTCTTT	CASSEGQGWTEAFF
.	few	TRBV5-1	TRBJ2-7	TGCGCCAGCAGCTTGGGGCCACGGTCCTACGAGCAGTACTTC	CASSLGPRSYEQYF
.	many	TRBV30	TRBJ2-5	TGTGCCTTCCTCCCCGCGGGGGCAGAGACCCAGTACTTC	CAFLPAGAETQYF
TRBD2	.	TRBV6-5	TRBJ2-7	TGTGCCAGCAGTTACACTAGCGGAGCCAACTACGAGCAGTACTTC	CASSYTSGANYEQYF
.	.	TRBV5-1	TRBJ2-3	TGCGCCAGCAGCTTCGGGGACGGGGATGTCGCGCAGTATTTT	CASSFGDGDVAQYF
.	many	TRBV3-1	TRBJ2-1	TGTGCCAGCAGCTCCGGACCCTCGGGGATCAATGAGCAGTTCTTC	CASSSGPSGINEQFF
.	.	TRBV5-6	TRBJ1-2	TGTGCCAGCAGCTTAGACACCTTATATGGCTACACCTTC	CASSLDTLYGYTF
TRBD2	many	TRBV20-1	TRBJ2-1	TGCAGTGCCGCCGGGGTGACTAGCGGGACAGACAATGAGCAGTTCTTC	CSAAGVTSGTDNEQFF
.	many	TRBV3-1	TRBJ2-7	TGTGCCAGCAGCCAAGAGGGGCGGGTGAACTACGAGCAGTACTTC	CASSQEGRVNYEQYF
.	many	TRBV6-1	TRBJ2-3	TGTGCCAGCAGACAGTCAACAGATACGCAGTATTTT	CASRQSTDTQYF
TRBD1	many	TRBV5-1	TRBJ1-2	TGCGCCAGCAGCCCTGACAGGGCTGGGGGCTATGGCTACACCTTC	CASSPDRAGGYGYTF
.	many	TRBV28	TRBJ2-7	TGTGCCAGCAGTTCCTGGGGAAGGGGGAGGTCATACGAGCAGTACTTC	CASSSWGRGRSYEQYF
TRBD2	many	TRBV18	TRBJ2-1	TGTGCCAGCTCACGCGCGGGAGGAGACTACAATGAGCAGTTCTTC	CASSRAGGDYNEQFF
.	few	TRBV29-1	TRBJ1-3	TGCAGCGTCTCCATGGGGTCGACAGAAAGCTCTGGAAACACCATATATTTT	CSVSMGSTESSGNTIYF
.	.	TRBV6-1	TRBJ1-1	TGTGCCAGCGGATGGCCGGGGGTAAACACTGAAGCTTTCTTT	CASGWPGVNTEAFF
.	few	TRBV9	TRBJ2-7	TGTGCCAGCAGCCCATCGTGGGGTGGGTACGAGCAGTACTTC	CASSPSWGGYEQYF
TRBD1	many	TRBV9	TRBJ2-3	TGTGCCAGCAGCGTAGAGGGACAGGGCCGAGATACGCAGTATTTT	CASSVEGQGRDTQYF
.	many	TRBV7-3	TRBJ2-7	TGTGCCAGCAGCCCCGCAGGATGGGGCTACGAGCAGTACTTC	CASSPAGWGYEQYF
TRBD2	.	TRBV20-1	TRBJ2-3	TGCAGTGCTGGGGGGGGGGGCACAGATACGCAGTATTTT	CSAGGGGTDTQYF
.	few	TRBV19	TRBJ1-4	TGTGCCAGTAGAAGCGGCAGGGCTAATGAAAAACTGTTTTTT	CASRSGRANEKLFF
TRBD1	many	TRBV2	TRBJ1-6	TGTGCCAGCAGTGTGCGGGACAGGGCAAATTCACCCCTCCACTTT	CASSVRDRANSPLHF
TRBD1	many	TRBV28	TRBJ1-5	TGTGCCAGCGACAGGGGGCGTAATCAGCCCCAGCATTTT	CASDRGRNQPQHF
TRBD1	many	TRBV11-3	TRBJ1-1	TGTGCCAGCAGCTCCCAGGGGGCTAGAACTGAAGCTTTCTTT	CASSSQGARTEAFF
TRBD1	many	TRBV11-2	TRBJ1-2	TGTGCCAGCAGCCCCCAAGACAGGGTAGGCGGCTACACCTTC	CASSPQDRVGGYTF
.	many	TRBV9	TRBJ2-5	TGTGCCAGCAGCGTATTGGGGGGAAGGGGGCAAGAGACCCAGTACTTC	CASSVLGGRGQETQYF
.	few	TRBV20-1	TRBJ2-7	TGCAGTGCTAGTTCGGGGACCACCTACGAGCAGTACTTC	CSASSGTTYEQYF
.	.	TRBV5-6	TRBJ2-5	TGTGCCAGCAGCCCAAGGGGGTCCGAAGAGACCCAGTACTTC	CASSPRGSEETQYF
TRBD2	many	TRBV12-3/TRBV12-4	TRBJ2-7	TGTGCCAGCGGACTAGCGTCCTACGAGCAGTACTTC	CASGLASYEQYF
.	many	TRBV13	TRBJ2-5	TGTGCCAGCAGCTTAATCCTAGCGAAAGAGACCCAGTACTTC	CASSLILAKETQYF
.	.	TRBV7-6	TRBJ2-2	TGTGCCAGCAGCTCCAAACCGAACACCGGGGAGCTGTTTTTT	CASSSKPNTGELFF
TRBD1	many	TRBV24-1	TRBJ2-5	TGTGCCACCAGTGATCTGACAGGGGGCCAAGAGACCCAGTACTTC	CATSDLTGGQETQYF